This TCR beta chain was identified in a study of chemoradiotherapy in HPV16-positive cancers. CDR1 is SGHTA and CDR2 is FQGTGA in the germline V gene. The V end was cut by 0 bases, the J end by 6 bases, with 8 bases between. The CDR3 totals 13 residues. This clone has a single count. The antigen is undetermined. Study-level findings and limits: Functional assays defining HPV-specific T cells used only a couple of HPV16-positive patients.

TCRdb's copy holds only in-frame clones and misses some; the assay was immunoSEQ multiplex PCR. The sample has about 68,000 clones, 88% seen once; the top ten hold 4% to 5%. The TCR originated in a human donor with HPV-associated anogenital cancer. This sequence joins TRBV7-3 and TRBJ1-1; D unclear. The sample here was blood, taken from a patient who underwent chemoradiotherapy. This chain's CDR3 is CASSLTQSSEAFF. The CDR3, as DNA: TGTGCCAGCAGCTTAACTCAGTCCTCTGAAGCTTTCTTT.